The sequence of this T cell receptor beta chain was determined in a study of PD-1 blockade in classical Hodgkin lymphoma. For the study at large: Administration of nivolumab to patients was at 3 mg/kg intravenously every 2 weeks. Overall study findings and caveats: Those achieving complete response showed baseline diversity like newly diagnosed patients. Relapsed/refractory patients reportedly had lower baseline diversity than newly diagnosed patients.

Germline CDR1 and CDR2: LNHDA and SQIVND (reference sequence). The CDR3 is made up of 12 amino acids. J gave up 8 bases and V 6 bases, and 3 bases lay outside the gene matches. Profiled with immunoSEQ multiplex PCR; TCRdb holds only in-frame clones, not every one. Here the sample spans around 6,300 clones, 60% to 85% being singletons. Relapse after autologous stem cell transplantation occurred in every patient, and brentuximab vedotin exposure varied. Details on this clone: Antigen: not known.

The V and J genes are TRBV19 and TRBJ1-2; 10 nucleotides agree with TRBD1. This TCR derives from a human donor with classical Hodgkin lymphoma. The input for sequencing was peripheral blood mononuclear cells (PBMCs), taken at baseline. CDR3 bases: TGTGCCAGTAGGGACAGGGGGAACGGCTACACCTTC. It encodes CASRDRGNGYTF.